A single sample gave rise to the 23 T cell receptor beta chains below, sequenced in a study of vaccination and CD4 T cells after COVID-19. Treatment denoted: approximately 9-day PBMC culture with coronavirus spike peptide pools or control peptides (ViraFEST assay). The study sequenced cultured CD4+ T cell DNA using the Oncomine TCR Beta short-read assay. TCRdb processed the PCR reads anew with MiXCR; each CDR3 protein has one entry. The table records about 22,000 distinct CDR3 sequences, around 35% of them present only once. These receptors lack a known antigen. The source was CD4+ T cells from blood, cultured in vitro, collected before SARS-CoV-2 vaccination. These receptors were taken from a human donor who had recovered from COVID-19.

This clonotype has a handful of counts. The rearrangement joins TRBV27 to TRBJ2-1, with TRBD2 identical over 12 bases. This CDR3 spans 14 amino acids. V trimming: 5 bases; J trimming: 6 bases; junction bases outside the gene matches: 2. From germline, CDR1 is MNHEY and CDR2 SMNVEV (reference sequence). The CDR3 sequence: CASSKTSGSNEQFF. Here the CDR3 DNA reads TGTGCCAGCAGTAAGACTAGCGGGAGCAATGAGCAGTTCTTC.

This clonotype was detected only a few times. The V and J genes are TRBV20-1 and TRBJ2-7; 9 nucleotides match TRBD1. V shed 2 bases, J shed 6 bases, and the junction held 8 bases outside the gene matches. The CDR3 runs to 14 residues. Germline values: CDR1 DFQATT, CDR2 SNEGSKA (reference sequence). The CDR3 bases are TGCAGTGCTAGACCGGGACAGGGACACAGCGAGCAGTACTTC. Translated: CSARPGQGHSEQYF.

The CDR3 protein is CASSPPGAAYEQYF. In DNA form, the CDR3 reads TGTGCCAGCAGTCCGCCGGGGGCCGCCTACGAGCAGTACTTC. The chain recombines TRBV28 with TRBJ2-7; D is perhaps TRBD1 or TRBD2 (6 bases each). Germline CDR1 MDHEN, CDR2 SYDVKM. Trimming removed 5 bases at V and 2 bases at J, with 13 bases between. This CDR3 spans 14 amino acids.

The chain employs TRBV6-5 and TRBJ2-7; TRBD2 is a possible D gene (6 bases). Trimming stripped 0 bases from V and 2 bases from J, with 11 bases between. Germline CDR1 is MNHEY and CDR2 is SVGAGI. The CDR3 runs 15 residues. CDR3 region: CASSYSGGEAYEQYF. Written as DNA, the CDR3 is TGTGCCAGCAGTTACTCGGGCGGGGAGGCCTACGAGCAGTACTTC.

The chain combines TRBV27 with TRBJ2-1; TRBD2 might be the D (6 bases). The CDR3 is 14 residues long. Germline V CDR1 and CDR2: MNHEY, SMNVEV (reference sequence). V lost 8 bases, J lost 4 bases, and 15 bases lay in between. The CDR3 here is CASAVRRGYNEQFF. The CDR3 DNA sequence: TGTGCCAGCGCCGTTCGGCGGGGATACAATGAGCAGTTCTTC.

The sample holds a few counts of this clonotype. The chain uses TRBV27 and TRBJ1-5; D is unclear. Germline V CDR1 and CDR2: MNHEY, SMNVEV (reference sequence). Trimming cost V 5 bases and J 1 base, with 9 bases left between them. The CDR3 has 14 amino acids. The CDR3 bases are TGTGCCAGCAGTGACTTCGGGAGCAATCAGCCCCAGCATTTT. Protein: CASSDFGSNQPQHF.

This clonotype appeared once. V usage is TRBV11-3 and J usage is TRBJ2-5, with 7 bases fitting TRBD2. J gave up 3 bases and V 8 bases, and 9 bases lay outside the gene matches. Germline values: CDR1 SGHNT, CDR2 YENEEA. The CDR3 length is 14 residues. The CDR3 sequence is CASSSLASKETQYF. The CDR3 DNA is TGTGCCAGCTCCTCACTAGCGAGTAAAGAGACCCAGTACTTC.

This chain links TRBV25-1 with TRBJ2-7; D gene uncertain. CDR1 and CDR2 (germline): MGHDK, SYGVNS. Trimming took 3 bases from V and 3 from J, leaving 0 bases between them. This CDR3 has 10 amino acids. This CDR3 is CASSDYEQYF. The CDR3 DNA reads TGTGCCAGCAGTGACTACGAGCAGTACTTC.

This chain joins TRBV7-9 and TRBJ2-5; D gene ambiguous. This CDR3 comprises 12 residues. The V end lost 5 bases, the J end lost 5 bases, and 9 bases lay between the germline ends. Germline loops: CDR1 SEHNR, CDR2 FQNEAQ (reference sequence). The CDR3 region has the DNA TGTGCCAGCAGCAAAGACGGGGAGACCCAGTACTTC. Amino acid sequence: CASSKDGETQYF.

This sequence joins TRBV11-3 and TRBJ2-3; D might be TRBD2 (6 bases). The CDR3 contains 15 residues. V was cut by 5 bases and J by 2 bases, with 14 bases left in between. CDR1 is SGHNT and CDR2 is YENEEA in the germline V gene. The DNA for the CDR3 is TGTGCCAGCAGCGGGGGGTCCGAGGACACAGATACGCAGTATTTT. Amino acid sequence: CASSGGSEDTDTQYF.

The V and J genes are TRBV28 and TRBJ2-1, with D tentatively TRBD1 (6 bases). Trimming took off 10 bases at V and 4 bases at J, with 8 bases between the two ends. Germline CDR1 MDHEN, CDR2 SYDVKM. The CDR3 covers 11 residues. The CDR3, as DNA: TGTGCCACGGACAGTTACAATGAGCAGTTCTTC. Its translation: CATDSYNEQFF.

The J gene is TRBJ1-3, the V gene TRBV11-2; D unclear. Germline CDR1 is SGHAT and CDR2 is FQNNGV. The CDR3 contains 12 residues. V lost 6 bases and J lost 4, with 7 bases in between. CDR3 residues: CASSSQGNTIYF. CDR3 nucleotide sequence: TGTGCCAGCAGTTCCCAGGGAAACACCATATATTTT. The variable domain in full, with the rest retrieved from reference TRBV11-2 and TRBJ1-3, is EAGVAQSPRYKIIEKRQSVAFWCNPISGHATLYWYQQILGQGPKLLIQFQNNGVVDDSQLPKDRFSAERLKGVDSTLKIQPAKLEDSAVYLCASSSQGNTIYFGEGSWLTVV.

The chain couples TRBV19 to TRBJ2-2, with a weak D call TRBD1 (5 bases). Germline CDR1 reads LNHDA; CDR2 reads SQIVND (reference sequence). V shed 4 bases and J shed 6 bases, with 12 bases lying between them. The CDR3 contains 14 residues. CDR3 sequence reads: CASSRTGDAGELFF. CDR3 bases: TGTGCCAGTAGTAGAACAGGTGACGCCGGGGAGCTGTTTTTT.

This sequence joins TRBV20-1 and TRBJ2-3, with TRBD2 matching 11 bases. This CDR3 region has 17 residues. Germline V gene sequence: CDR1 DFQATT, CDR2 SNEGSKA (reference sequence). The ends lost 2 bases at V and 0 bases at J; junction bases unmatched: 7. The CDR3 here is CSARRTSGGPSTDTQYF. CDR3 coding DNA: TGCAGTGCTAGACGTACTAGCGGGGGACCTAGCACAGATACGCAGTATTTT.

Remarks on this clonotype: The final CDR3 position lacks the conserved phenylalanine or tryptophan, pointing to a likely read error. The chain uses TRBV27 and TRBJ2-7; possibly TRBD1 for D (6 bases). Trimming stripped 2 bases from V and 3 bases from J, with 8 bases between. Germline CDR1 MNHEY, CDR2 SMNVEV (reference sequence). The CDR3 extends over 13 amino acids. The DNA for the CDR3 is TGTGCCAGCAGTTTACTACAGGGCTACGAGCAGTACCTC. Translation: CASSLLQGYEQYL.

This sequence joins TRBV6-1 and TRBJ2-7; 8 nucleotides agree with TRBD2. CDR3 length equals 16 residues. Germline-derived CDR1 and CDR2 are MNHNS and SASEGT. V trimming: 6 bases; J trimming: 2 bases; junction bases outside the gene matches: 12. In DNA form, the CDR3 reads TGTGCCAGCAGCGACCTTATGGGTAGCGGGGCCTACGAGCAGTACTTC. Translated: CASSDLMGSGAYEQYF.

This clonotype appeared a few times. This chain links TRBV2 with TRBJ1-1; tentatively, D is TRBD1 (5 bases). The CDR3 has 13 amino acids. Trimming removed 6 bases from V and 5 bases from J, with 13 bases in between. CDR1 is SNHLY, CDR2 FYNNEI, per germline. CDR3 DNA sequence: TGTGCCAGCAGGGGGGAGAGAACAACTGAAGCTTTCTTT. Protein: CASRGERTTEAFF.

The chain links TRBV20-1 to TRBJ2-1; 10 positions agree with TRBD2. There are 16 residues in the CDR3. Germline values: CDR1 DFQATT, CDR2 SNEGSKA (reference sequence). V was pared by 6 bases and J by 0 bases, with 8 bases of the junction left unmatched. The CDR3 nucleotides read TGCAGTGCGATAACTAGCGGGGCTCGCTCCTACAATGAGCAGTTCTTC. It specifies CSAITSGARSYNEQFF.

This clonotype was counted between two and nine times. The J gene is TRBJ1-5, the V gene TRBV19; no reliable D call. The CDR3 totals 17 residues. The V end was cut by 6 bases, the J end by 0 bases, with 18 bases between. Germline lookup yields CDR1 LNHDA and CDR2 SQIVND (reference sequence). The CDR3 bases are TGTGCCAGTAGCCCAAGGGCCTTGGGGTATAGCAATCAGCCCCAGCATTTT. This sequence encodes CASSPRALGYSNQPQHF.

V usage is TRBV15 and J usage is TRBJ2-7; a possible D gene is TRBD1 (6 bases). Germline V gene sequence: CDR1 LNHNV, CDR2 YYDKDF (reference sequence). Between the trimmed V and J ends, which lost 3 bases and 2 bases, there was a span of 11 bases. There are 14 residues in the CDR3. The CDR3 protein is CATSRSGATYEQYF. CDR3 nucleotides: TGTGCCACCAGCAGGTCAGGGGCTACCTACGAGCAGTACTTC.

The chain uses TRBV15 and TRBJ2-7; 7 bases match TRBD1. With 1 base clipped from V and 1 base from J, the junction kept 7 bases outside the gene matches. The CDR3 contains 16 residues. Germline CDR1 LNHNV, CDR2 YYDKDF (reference sequence). The CDR3 coding sequence is TGTGCCACCAGCAGAGTTCTGACAGGGAGTTCCTACGAGCAGTACTTC. The encoded protein is CATSRVLTGSSYEQYF.

The chain employs TRBV7-2 and TRBJ2-3; D remains ambiguous. Between the trimmed V and J ends, which lost 3 bases and 0 bases, there was a span of 13 bases. Germline assignment: CDR1 SGHTA and CDR2 FQGNSA. The CDR3 is made up of 16 amino acids. Here the CDR3 reads CASSLLVGTSTDTQYF. Here the CDR3 DNA reads TGTGCCAGCAGCTTGTTGGTGGGAACTAGCACAGATACGCAGTATTTT.

This clonotype has just a few counts. This chain links TRBV7-6 with TRBJ1-2; the match to TRBD1 covers 8 bases. Losses at the gene ends were 5 bases for V and 3 bases for J; bases not matched to a gene: 8. The CDR3 is 15 amino acids. Germline V lookup: CDR1 SGHVS, CDR2 FNYEAQ. CDR3 in DNA: TGTGCCAGCAGCGCCCGGACAGGGAGGGACTATGGCTACACCTTC. It yields the protein CASSARTGRDYGYTF.